Presented here are 30 T cell receptor beta chains from one specimen sequenced in a study of cytomegalovirus exposure and HLA in healthy donors (dated by TCRdb to about 2017). The library relied on the immunoSEQ multiplex PCR assay. A mixture of 60 forward primers for TCR Vbeta segments and 13 reverse primers for TCR Jbeta segments was used in the multiplex PCR. In TCRdb, the immuneACCESS table is reduced to in-frame sequences with V and J assigned. These tables do not hold every clone; where another copy was compared, an unresolved V gene accounts for under half, and the others remain unexplained. The sample has 75,000 to 100,000 clones on record, more than 60% of them singletons. Roughly 9.7% of the sample belongs to the ten largest clones. Sample: PBMCs. All receptors come from a man aged 18-30 years in good health and CMV-seropositive.

The V gene is TRBV7-7, the J gene TRBJ2-1; D is perhaps TRBD1 (6 bases). The ends were cut back, 1 base at V and 9 bases at J, with 10 bases in the middle. There are 13 residues in the CDR3. The germline CDR1 and CDR2 sequences are SSHAT and FNYEAQ (reference sequence). The CDR3 here is CASSLDGGSEQFF. In DNA form, the CDR3 reads TGTGCCAGCAGCTTAGATGGGGGCAGTGAGCAGTTCTTC.

This chain connects TRBV5-4 to TRBJ1-2, with D possibly TRBD1 on 6 matching bases. CDR1 is SGHNT and CDR2 is YYREEE in the germline V gene (reference sequence). Trimming removed 2 bases at V and 7 bases at J, with 12 bases between. This CDR3 has 13 amino acids. The CDR3 DNA reads TGTGCCAGCAGCTTAGCTTCCAGGGGTGGCTACACCTTC. This translates into CASSLASRGGYTF.

The genes are TRBV19 and TRBJ2-1, with D perhaps TRBD2 (6 bases). The CDR3 length is 13 residues. The ends were cut back, 5 bases at V and 12 bases at J, with 17 bases in the middle. Germline V gene lookup returns CDR1 LNHDA and CDR2 SQIVND (reference sequence). This CDR3 is CASSAGSHSGQFF. In nucleotides, the CDR3 is TGTGCCAGTAGTGCGGGGTCCCATTCTGGGCAGTTCTTC.

This clone was seen a handful of times. This chain links TRBV7-9 with TRBJ2-2; 7 bases are a match to TRBD1. Germline V lookup: CDR1 SEHNR, CDR2 FQNEAQ (reference sequence). This CDR3 has 14 residues. J gave up 7 bases and V 3 bases, and 5 bases lay outside the gene matches. CDR3 sequence reads: CASSFEGAGGELFF. CDR3 sequence (DNA): TGTGCCAGCAGCTTCGAGGGGGCTGGCGGGGAGCTGTTTTTT. Complete variable domain (other parts from reference TRBV7-9 and TRBJ2-2): DTGVSQNPRHKITKRGQNVTFRCDPISEHNRLYWYRQTLGQGPEFLTYFQNEAQLEKSRLLSDRFSAERPKGSFSTLEIQRTEQGDSAMYLCASSFEGAGGELFFGEGSRLTVL.

The V and J genes are TRBV10-3 and TRBJ1-2; unclear D gene. The CDR3 is 11 residues long. Trimming stripped 8 bases from V and 8 bases from J, with 12 bases between. Per the germline V gene, CDR1 is ENHRY and CDR2 is SYGVKD. The CDR3 is CAIGRGSGYTF. Written as DNA, the CDR3 is TGTGCCATCGGGCGGGGTTCGGGCTACACCTTC.

The chain links TRBV19 to TRBJ2-2, with 7 bases matching TRBD2. Trimming removed 3 bases from V and 2 bases from J; junction bases left unmatched: 9. Germline assignment: CDR1 LNHDA and CDR2 SQIVND (reference sequence). The CDR3 covers 17 residues. CDR3 sequence: CASSIPPLAANTGELFF. The CDR3 DNA follows: TGTGCCAGTAGTATCCCCCCCCTAGCGGCTAACACCGGGGAGCTGTTTTTT.

V usage is TRBV6-6 and J usage is TRBJ2-7; 11 bases fit TRBD1. There are 15 residues in the CDR3. V lost 4 bases, J lost 0 bases, and 2 bases stayed unmatched. CDR1 is MNHNY and CDR2 is SVGAGI in the germline V gene (reference sequence). The DNA of the CDR3 is TGTGCCAGCAGTTCGGGGACAGGGGGCTCCTACGAGCAGTACTTC. Translation gives CASSSGTGGSYEQYF.

The genes are TRBV5-4 and TRBJ2-1; TRBD2 matches 8 bases. Per the germline V gene, CDR1 is SGHNT and CDR2 is YYREEE (reference sequence). CDR3 size: 15 residues. V shed 5 bases and J 4 bases; nucleotides not matched to a gene: 8. CDR3 region: CASSFNKRGYNEQFF. The DNA for the CDR3 is TGTGCCAGCAGTTTCAACAAGCGGGGGTACAATGAGCAGTTCTTC.

This clone was recorded a few times. The chain couples TRBV6-6 to TRBJ2-3; D might be TRBD1 (5 bases). The CDR3 runs 14 residues. Trimming removed 6 bases from V and 0 bases from J, with 10 bases in between. Germline V CDR1 and CDR2: MNHNY, SVGAGI (reference sequence). The CDR3 loop is CASRTQASTDTQYF. The CDR3 DNA sequence: TGTGCCAGCAGGACACAGGCTAGCACAGATACGCAGTATTTT.

This chain links TRBV2 with TRBJ2-7, with a possible D match to TRBD2 (6 bases). Germline V gene lookup returns CDR1 SNHLY and CDR2 FYNNEI. This CDR3 region has 13 residues. Trimming left V 6 bases short and J 0 bases short, with 9 bases between. CDR3 in amino acids: CASRGTVSYEQYF. CDR3 coding DNA: TGTGCCAGCAGGGGGACTGTCTCCTACGAGCAGTACTTC.

The chain is built from TRBV28 and TRBJ1-5; 8 nucleotides agree with TRBD1. V dropped 3 bases and J dropped 1; count of bases not matched to a gene: 20. The CDR3 totals 21 residues. Germline assignment: CDR1 MDHEN and CDR2 SYDVKM. CDR3 nucleotides: TGTGCCAGCAGTTTCCAAAAATATACCCCTCGGGGACAGGAGAGCAATCAGCCCCAGCATTTT. Translated, it gives CASSFQKYTPRGQESNQPQHF.

The rearrangement uses TRBV30 and TRBJ2-5, with 7 bases aligning to TRBD2. The CDR3 sequence is 13 residues long. Germline V CDR1 and CDR2: GTSNPN, SVGIG (reference sequence). With 2 bases clipped from V and 3 bases from J, the junction kept 3 bases outside the gene matches. In DNA, the CDR3 is TGTGCCTGGAGTCTTGGGGGGGAAGAGACCCAGTACTTC. Translation: CAWSLGGEETQYF. The full variable domain, completed using reference TRBV30 and TRBJ2-5, is SQTIHQWPATLVQPVGSPLSLECTVEGTSNPNLYWYRQAAGRGLQLLFYSVGIGQISSEVPQNLSASRPQDRQFILSSKKLLLSDSGFYLCAWSLGGEETQYFGPGTRLLVL.

This clone was recorded once. This sequence joins TRBV27 and TRBJ2-5, with 8 bases fitting TRBD2. Germline CDR1 is MNHEY and CDR2 is SMNVEV (reference sequence). The ends lost 4 bases at V and 2 bases at J; junction bases unmatched: 3. This CDR3 contains 14 residues. DNA for the CDR3: TGTGCCAGCAGTTCTCAGCGGGGGCAAGAGACCCAGTACTTC. This gives the protein CASSSQRGQETQYF.

In this sample, this clone turned up a few times. This chain links TRBV7-9 with TRBJ2-5; 7 bases fit TRBD2. This CDR3 region has 17 residues. Germline V gene data show CDR1 as SEHNR and CDR2 as FQNEAQ (reference sequence). Trimming removed 5 bases from V and 0 bases from J; junction bases left unmatched: 12. CDR3 loop: CASSPAVGGGDQETQYF. The CDR3 bases are TGTGCCAGCAGCCCCGCGGTTGGCGGGGGAGACCAAGAGACCCAGTACTTC.

This clone was seen only a few times. The V and J genes are TRBV7-9 and TRBJ1-1, with no clear D. Germline-derived CDR1 and CDR2 are SEHNR and FQNEAQ (reference sequence). This CDR3 is 14 amino acids long. The V gene lost 4 bases and the J gene lost 3 bases, with 12 bases spanning the gap. The CDR3 coding sequence is TGTGCCAGCAGCTCGCTCAGACTGGACACTGAAGCTTTCTTT. Its translation: CASSSLRLDTEAFF.

The chain uses TRBV18 and TRBJ1-1; 9 bases align to TRBD1. The V and J ends lost 4 bases and 10 bases, in that order; junction bases with no gene match: 10. From germline, CDR1 is KGHSH and CDR2 LQKENI. The CDR3 contains 14 residues. CDR3 sequence reads: CASSLSDRGDRAFF. Written as DNA, the CDR3 is TGTGCCAGCTCACTATCGGACAGGGGCGACAGAGCTTTCTTT. The complete variable domain, with remaining parts taken from reference TRBV18 and TRBJ1-1, reads NAGVMQNPRHLVRRRGQEARLRCSPMKGHSHVYWYRQLPEEGLKFMVYLQKENIIDESGMPKERFSAEFPKEGPSILRIQQVVRGDSAAYFCASSLSDRGDRAFFGQGTRLTVV.

The chain uses TRBV7-6 and TRBJ2-5; TRBD2 matches at 9 bases. The CDR3 is 15 residues long. J gave up 4 bases and V 5 bases, and 8 bases lay outside the gene matches. Germline lookup yields CDR1 SGHVS and CDR2 FNYEAQ. The CDR3 region is CASSHLSGGRETQYF. The DNA of the CDR3 is TGTGCCAGCAGCCATCTTAGCGGGGGAAGAGAGACCCAGTACTTC.

The V gene is TRBV4-1, the J gene TRBJ2-7; 10 bases are a match to TRBD2. V shed 0 bases, J shed 7 bases, and the junction held 3 bases outside the gene matches. CDR1 MGHRA and CDR2 YSYEKL come from the germline V gene. The CDR3 is 14 residues long. The CDR3: CASSQDLAGDEQYF. The CDR3 coding sequence is TGCGCCAGCAGCCAAGATCTAGCGGGGGATGAGCAGTACTTC.

V gene TRBV30 combines with J gene TRBJ2-6, with D possibly being TRBD1 (5 bases). Germline-derived CDR1 and CDR2 are GTSNPN and SVGIG (reference sequence). The V end lost 0 bases, the J end lost 2 bases, and 5 bases lay between the germline ends. The CDR3 extends over 14 amino acids. The CDR3 DNA reads as TGTGCCTGGAGTGTAGGGGCTGGGGCCAACGTCCTGACTTTC. Translating it yields CAWSVGAGANVLTF.

The chain combines TRBV6-5 with TRBJ2-7; 12 bases fit TRBD1. V gave up 11 bases and J gave up 2 bases; unmatched junction bases: 4. Per germline, CDR1 MNHEY and CDR2 SVGAGI. This CDR3 has 13 amino acids. The CDR3 DNA is TGTGCCTCCCGGGACAGGGGGCCCTACGAGCAGTACTTC. This translates into CASRDRGPYEQYF.

The sample holds a few counts of this clone. The chain has TRBV19 and TRBJ1-5, with D maybe TRBD1 (6 bases). Trimming stripped 8 bases from V and 6 bases from J, with 14 bases between. Germline V gene data show CDR1 as LNHDA and CDR2 as SQIVND (reference sequence). This CDR3 has 13 residues. This chain's CDR3 is CASGDKVGQPQHF. The CDR3 nucleotides read TGTGCCAGTGGGGACAAAGTGGGTCAGCCCCAGCATTTT.

CDR3 sequence (DNA): TGTGCCAGCAGTTTTCTTGGGGCCTATGGCTACACCTTC. It is translated as CASSFLGAYGYTF. The J gene is TRBJ1-2, the V gene TRBV27; D may be TRBD1 (5 bases). The V end lost 3 bases, the J end lost 4 bases, and 9 bases lay between the germline ends. The CDR3 extends over 13 amino acids. CDR1 is MNHEY and CDR2 is SMNVEV in the germline V gene (reference sequence).

The rearrangement links TRBV5-1 to TRBJ2-3; D is perhaps TRBD2 (6 bases). CDR3 length equals 14 residues. Trimming stripped 3 bases from V and 4 bases from J, with 12 bases between. Germline-derived CDR1 and CDR2 are SGHRS and YFSETQ. The CDR3 protein is CASSSGLRSDTQYF. The CDR3 coding sequence is TGCGCCAGCAGCTCGGGACTCCGGTCAGATACGCAGTATTTT.

This clone was counted between two and nine times. This chain links TRBV15 with TRBJ2-5; TRBD1 matches at 7 bases. The CDR3 length is 15 residues. V lost 1 base to trimming and J lost 2 bases; unmatched junction nucleotides: 4. Germline V lookup: CDR1 LNHNV, CDR2 YYDKDF (reference sequence). The CDR3 bases are TGTGCCACCAGCAGAGGGGACAGTCGGCAAGAGACCCAGTACTTC. Translated, it gives CATSRGDSRQETQYF.

This clone was seen once. The chain joins TRBV28 to TRBJ2-5; perhaps TRBD1 as D (5 bases). CDR1 is MDHEN, CDR2 SYDVKM, per germline. This CDR3 contains 16 residues. The V and J ends lost 8 bases and 2 bases respectively, with 21 bases between them. As DNA, the CDR3 is TGTGCCAGCGCCTTGGGGCAGATCACCTATCAAGAGACCCAGTACTTC. Protein sequence: CASALGQITYQETQYF.

In DNA form, the CDR3 reads TGTGCCTGGAGTGTAGGTCAGGGGGACGAGCAGTACTTC. Amino acids: CAWSVGQGDEQYF. The V gene is TRBV30, the J gene TRBJ2-7; 7 nucleotides agree with TRBD1. This CDR3 is 13 amino acids long. V gave up 0 bases and J gave up 5 bases; unmatched junction bases: 4. Germline V gene lookup returns CDR1 GTSNPN and CDR2 SVGIG (reference sequence).

The chain has TRBV7-9 and TRBJ1-1; D might be TRBD1 (5 bases). V was trimmed by 1 base and J by 12 bases, leaving 15 bases between them. Per the germline V gene, CDR1 is SEHNR and CDR2 is FQNEAQ (reference sequence). The CDR3 is 13 residues long. The CDR3 here is CASSLEGLPLTFF. The CDR3 region has the DNA TGTGCCAGCAGCTTAGAGGGGCTCCCGCTGACTTTCTTT.

V and J are TRBV5-1 and TRBJ2-1; 8 bases fit TRBD1. V trimming: 3 bases; J trimming: 4 bases; junction bases outside the gene matches: 12. This CDR3 spans 17 amino acids. CDR1 SGHRS and CDR2 YFSETQ come from the germline V gene. The CDR3 DNA sequence: TGCGCCAGCAGCTATTCCTCCGGGACAGGAGCTTACAATGAGCAGTTCTTC. Translation: CASSYSSGTGAYNEQFF.

The V gene is TRBV27, the J gene TRBJ2-2; TRBD2 matches at 7 bases. Trimming at V came to 5 bases and at J to 0 bases, leaving 9 bases not matched to a gene. CDR1 is MNHEY and CDR2 is SMNVEV in the germline V gene (reference sequence). The CDR3 extends over 17 amino acids. This chain's CDR3 is CASSPYRGGANTGELFF. In DNA form, the CDR3 reads TGTGCCAGCAGTCCGTATAGGGGAGGGGCGAACACCGGGGAGCTGTTTTTT.

This chain uses TRBV30 with TRBJ1-3; D is uncertain. The CDR3 runs 13 residues. The V and J ends lost 5 bases and 0 bases respectively, with 8 bases between them. Germline CDR1 is GTSNPN and CDR2 is SVGIG (reference sequence). CDR3 DNA sequence: TGTGCCTGGGCCCCCGGCTCTGGAAACACCATATATTTT. This sequence encodes CAWAPGSGNTIYF.